The 24 T cell receptor beta chains in this list originate from one sample, sequenced in a study of T cells in Graves' hyperthyroidism and ophthalmopathy. The source material, RNA transcripts, was used to amplify TCR beta CDR3 regions. Initially, a first-round RT-PCR of the TCR CDR3 employed the HTBI primer set. TCRdb recomputed calls from the multiplex PCR reads with MiXCR, one row per CDR3 protein. The data show under 300,000 distinct CDR3 sequences, with approximately 26% seen just once and around 30% held by the top ten. Sequenced material: blood. All receptors derive from a man aged 35-49 years with Graves' hyperthyroidism that later progressed to Graves' ophthalmopathy.

The sample holds many counts of this clonotype. V is TRBV20-1 and J is TRBJ2-7, with D maybe TRBD2 (5 bases). The CDR3 runs 14 residues. Trimming pared 6 bases from V and 1 base from J, leaving 16 bases between. Germline values: CDR1 DFQATT, CDR2 SNEGSKA (reference sequence). CDR3 sequence reads: CSAPDAGDSYEQYF. The DNA for the CDR3 is TGCAGTGCACCGGACGCGGGCGATTCCTACGAGCAGTACTTC.

This clonotype appeared a few times. The chain couples TRBV20-1 to TRBJ1-1, with D maybe TRBD1 (6 bases). Trimming took 5 bases from V and 1 from J, leaving 11 bases between them. Germline V CDR1 and CDR2: DFQATT, SNEGSKA (reference sequence). This CDR3 has 13 amino acids. CDR3 in amino acids: CSAGTGTNTEAFF. CDR3 DNA: TGCAGTGCTGGTACAGGGACGAACACTGAAGCTTTCTTT.

With regard to this clonotype: Because the CDR3 is missing its conserved closing phenylalanine or tryptophan, this is likely a read error. The chain employs TRBV27 and TRBJ1-1; 8 nucleotides match TRBD1. The CDR3 totals 14 residues. Germline V gene sequence: CDR1 MNHEY, CDR2 SMNVEV (reference sequence). V lost 3 bases and J lost 5; bases outside the gene matches: 5. The CDR3, as DNA: TGTGCCAGCAGTTTGGGACAGGCACGGACTGAAGCTTTCATT. Translated, it gives CASSLGQARTEAFI.

At least ten counts were recorded for this clonotype. The chain recombines TRBV2 with TRBJ1-5; D possibly corresponds to TRBD1 (5 bases). Germline V gene lookup returns CDR1 SNHLY and CDR2 FYNNEI. Between the trimmed V and J ends, which lost 5 bases and 6 bases, there was a span of 14 bases. This CDR3 region has 14 residues. CDR3 sequence: CASSLDSIGQPQHF. The CDR3 nucleotides are TGTGCCAGCAGTCTCGACAGTATCGGTCAGCCCCAGCATTTT.

In this sample, this clonotype turned up many times. The chain combines TRBV20-1 with TRBJ2-7, with 10 bases identical to TRBD1. This CDR3 spans 15 amino acids. J gave up 5 bases and V 3 bases, and 10 bases lay outside the gene matches. Germline loops: CDR1 DFQATT, CDR2 SNEGSKA (reference sequence). Here the CDR3 reads CSARDSGTGVDEQYF. CDR3 DNA: TGCAGTGCTAGGGACTCCGGGACAGGGGTCGACGAGCAGTACTTC.

The CDR3 region is CASSQTENLYYGYTF. DNA for the CDR3: TGTGCCAGCAGTCAGACCGAGAACCTCTACTATGGCTACACCTTC. V is TRBV6-1 and J is TRBJ1-2; D not certain. V lost 5 bases and J 3 bases, leaving 16 bases between the germline ends. The germline gives CDR1 MNHNS, CDR2 SASEGT. The CDR3 totals 15 residues.

This clonotype occurred once. The rearrangement uses TRBV5-1 and TRBJ1-2, with 7 bases that match TRBD1. J lost 4 bases, V lost 0 bases, and 6 bases had no gene match. The length of the CDR3 is 15 residues. Germline CDR1 is SGHRS and CDR2 is YFSETQ. CDR3 in DNA: TGCGCCAGCAGCTTGGCCGCGGGACAGAGCTATGGCTACACCTTC. It is translated as CASSLAAGQSYGYTF.

This clonotype has a count of ten or more. CDR3 loop: CASSYAGGELFF. As DNA, the CDR3 is TGTGCCAGCAGTTATGCGGGGGGGGAGCTGTTTTTT. This chain uses TRBV6-5 with TRBJ2-2, with D possibly being TRBD2 (6 bases). The CDR3 has 12 residues. V lost 3 bases, J lost 8 bases, and 7 bases lay in between. Germline CDR1 is MNHEY and CDR2 is SVGAGI.

This clonotype was counted a few times. V gene TRBV7-3 combines with J gene TRBJ2-2; D uncertain. V was clipped by 5 bases and J by 4 bases, with 11 bases between them. Germline CDR1 SGHTA, CDR2 FQGTGA. There are 14 residues in the CDR3. The CDR3 loop is CASSMTPSTGELFF. For the CDR3, the DNA is TGTGCCAGCAGCATGACTCCTTCCACCGGGGAGCTGTTTTTT.

V usage is TRBV20-1 and J usage is TRBJ1-1, with D unresolved. In germline, CDR1 is DFQATT, CDR2 SNEGSKA (reference sequence). V was shortened by 6 bases and J by 4 bases, with 15 bases between the two germline ends. This CDR3 has 13 residues. In DNA form, the CDR3 reads TGCAGTGCCCCAAGGGTGGGTGGCACTGAAGCTTTCTTT. It specifies CSAPRVGGTEAFF.

The chain links TRBV2 to TRBJ1-6; 8 bases map to TRBD1. The CDR3 consists of 14 residues. V shed 5 bases and J 10 bases; nucleotides not matched to a gene: 7. The germline V gene has CDR1 SNHLY and CDR2 FYNNEI. CDR3 region: CASSLDRENSPLHF. In nucleotides, the CDR3 is TGTGCCAGCAGTCTGGACAGGGAGAACTCACCCCTCCACTTT.

The chain employs TRBV12-3 or TRBV12-4 and TRBJ1-1, with D hard to call. With 3 bases removed from V and 3 bases from J, the gap between germline ends came to 14 bases. The CDR3 length is 15 residues. CDR3: CASSFGRAAHTEAFF. CDR3 coding DNA: TGTGCCAGCAGTTTTGGACGGGCTGCGCACACTGAAGCTTTCTTT.

Concerning this clonotype itself: This may stem from a read error, because a much larger clone lies one nucleotide away. The chain is built from TRBV12-3 or TRBV12-4 and TRBJ2-7, with 7 bases fitting TRBD1. The CDR3 runs to 15 residues. The V and J ends lost 6 bases and 2 bases, in that order; junction bases with no gene match: 10. The CDR3 DNA is TGTGCCAGCAGCAAGGGACAGATCTACACCTACGAGCAGTACTTC. Translation: CASSKGQIYTYEQYF.

This clonotype was seen repeatedly, ten times or more. This chain links TRBV6-2 or TRBV6-3 with TRBJ1-2; D uncertain. CDR1 and CDR2 (germline): MNHEY, SVGEGT. The CDR3 loop spans 18 amino acids. The V and J ends lost 7 bases and 2 bases respectively, with 26 bases between them. Here the CDR3 reads CASTKDGRGSAMNYGYTF. The CDR3 DNA is TGTGCCAGCACTAAGGACGGTCGAGGGTCGGCAATGAACTATGGCTACACCTTC.

Worth noting for this clonotype: The conserved phenylalanine or tryptophan normally closing the CDR3 is absent here, so this likely arose from a read error. CDR3 loop: CASSWTGKNQETQYS. The CDR3 DNA reads as TGTGCCAGCAGTTGGACAGGGAAAAACCAAGAGACCCAGTACTCC. This chain joins TRBV28 and TRBJ2-5; 8 bases agree with TRBD1. This CDR3 is built from 15 residues. Per the germline V gene, CDR1 is MDHEN and CDR2 is SYDVKM. V gave up 4 bases and J gave up 0 bases; unmatched junction bases: 4.

This clonotype appeared a few times. The gene calls are TRBV5-1 and TRBJ2-7, with 8 positions matching TRBD1. V dropped 0 bases and J dropped 3; count of bases not matched to a gene: 5. The CDR3 consists of 15 residues. The germline V gene has CDR1 SGHRS and CDR2 YFSETQ. The DNA for the CDR3 is TGCGCCAGCAGCTTGGAGGTTGGACAGGGCTACGAGCAGTACTTC. Its protein is CASSLEVGQGYEQYF.

This clonotype appeared many times. V gene TRBV7-9 combines with J gene TRBJ1-1; the D gene is possibly TRBD1 (5 bases). There are 14 residues in the CDR3. Germline loops: CDR1 SEHNR, CDR2 FQNEAQ (reference sequence). Deletions cut 7 bases from V and 1 base from J, with 13 bases between. DNA for the CDR3: TGTGCCAGCACCAAGGACACTCAGAACACTGAAGCTTTCTTT. This gives the protein CASTKDTQNTEAFF.

The table lists this clonotype with many counts. J is TRBJ1-5 and V is TRBV19; D is unclear. This CDR3 region has 15 residues. The germline V gene has CDR1 LNHDA and CDR2 SQIVND (reference sequence). V was trimmed by 3 bases and J by 0 bases, leaving 9 bases between them. The CDR3, as DNA: TGTGCCAGTAGTATTTTCAGATATAGCAATCAGCCCCAGCATTTT. Protein sequence: CASSIFRYSNQPQHF.

The rearrangement uses TRBV6-1 and TRBJ2-7, with D perhaps assigned TRBD1 or TRBD2 (5 bases each). V was pared by 6 bases and J by 6 bases, with 18 bases between. The germline V gene has CDR1 MNHNS and CDR2 SASEGT. This CDR3 has 14 residues. The CDR3 region has the DNA TGTGCCAGCAGGACGAGGGGCACCGGAGGCGAGCAGTACTTC. Protein product: CASRTRGTGGEQYF.

This clonotype has a single count. The V and J genes are TRBV15 and TRBJ1-1, with TRBD1 identical over 9 bases. Germline trimming cut 9 bases from V and 6 bases from J; bases unmatched to any gene: 2. CDR1 is LNHNV and CDR2 is YYDKDF in the germline V gene (reference sequence). The CDR3 length is 11 residues. The CDR3 DNA sequence: TGTGCCACTGGACAGGGGCCTGAAGCTTTCTTT. It specifies CATGQGPEAFF.

J is TRBJ2-1 and V is TRBV7-3; 7 bases match TRBD1. J gave up 4 bases and V 6 bases, and 6 bases lay outside the gene matches. Germline CDR1 and CDR2: SGHTA and FQGTGA. The CDR3 has 14 residues. CDR3 sequence: CASSLRQGYNEQFF. The DNA for the CDR3 is TGTGCCAGCAGTTTGAGACAGGGATACAATGAGCAGTTCTTC.

V and J are TRBV6-1 and TRBJ1-5, with a tentative D call TRBD1 (6 bases). The CDR3 spans 13 residues. Germline lookup yields CDR1 MNHNS and CDR2 SASEGT. Trimming removed 5 bases at V and 5 bases at J, with 10 bases between. In DNA form, the CDR3 reads TGTGCCAGCAGTCTAAGGACAGATCAGCCCCAGCATTTT. Translating it yields CASSLRTDQPQHF.

This clonotype came up many times. The genes are TRBV5-1 and TRBJ2-3; TRBD2 agrees at 11 bases. This CDR3 has 12 residues. The V gene end was trimmed by 5 bases and the J gene end by 8 bases; junction bases not matched to a gene: 1. Germline V gene lookup returns CDR1 SGHRS and CDR2 YFSETQ. The CDR3 nucleotides are TGCGCCAGCAGACTAGCGGGAGTTACGCAGTATTTT. It translates to CASRLAGVTQYF.

This chain links TRBV20-1 with TRBJ1-1; 9 bases line up with TRBD1. The CDR3 spans 14 residues. Germline CDR1 and CDR2: DFQATT and SNEGSKA (reference sequence). V lost 2 bases, J lost 6 bases, and 7 bases stayed unmatched. CDR3 bases: TGCAGTGCTAGACAAGGGACAGGGCTCGCTGAAGCTTTCTTT. It specifies CSARQGTGLAEAFF.